Listed below are T cell receptor beta chains from one sample, sequenced in a study of post-analysis software for immune sequencing data. TCRdb processed the PCR reads anew with MiXCR; each CDR3 protein has one entry. Altogether about 820,000 distinct CDR3 sequences are present, about 53% being singletons, with the ten largest covering 4.6%. The sample was blood. These receptors originate from a girl aged 5-17 years with multiple sclerosis. Both conserved end residues are part of each CDR3. The D gene is left open where the match is weak.

d_gene: -; j_gene: TRBJ2-4; v_gene: TRBV7-2; CDR3aa: CASSLGGIQYF
d_gene: TRBD2; j_gene: TRBJ2-1; v_gene: TRBV7-3; CDR3aa: CASSLAGTSGWNEQFF
d_gene: TRBD1; j_gene: TRBJ1-2; v_gene: TRBV7-6; CDR3aa: CASSPDRDDYGYTF
d_gene: TRBD1; j_gene: TRBJ1-2; v_gene: TRBV10-2; CDR3aa: CASSESGQGANYGYTF
d_gene: TRBD2; j_gene: TRBJ2-7; v_gene: TRBV12-3/TRBV12-4; CDR3aa: CASRLAEASSYEQYF
d_gene: -; j_gene: TRBJ2-7; v_gene: TRBV27; CDR3aa: CASSPGRTYEQYF
d_gene: -; j_gene: TRBJ1-2; v_gene: TRBV20-1; CDR3aa: CSGGGQGFNGYTF
d_gene: TRBD1; j_gene: TRBJ1-2; v_gene: TRBV11-2; CDR3aa: CASSLDPGQRYGYTF
d_gene: -; j_gene: TRBJ1-2; v_gene: TRBV5-1; CDR3aa: CASSLEQEPGGYTF
d_gene: -; j_gene: TRBJ2-7; v_gene: TRBV6-6; CDR3aa: CASSYSGRDIYEQYF
d_gene: -; j_gene: TRBJ2-5; v_gene: TRBV9; CDR3aa: CASSVGLGSSAYGQYF
d_gene: -; j_gene: TRBJ2-1; v_gene: TRBV7-9; CDR3aa: CASSLPTSGLDEQFF
d_gene: TRBD1; j_gene: TRBJ1-2; v_gene: TRBV7-2; CDR3aa: CASSPGQGYYGYTF
d_gene: -; j_gene: TRBJ2-1; v_gene: TRBV5-1; CDR3aa: CASSLPGPDNEQFF
d_gene: TRBD2; j_gene: TRBJ2-1; v_gene: TRBV12-3/TRBV12-4; CDR3aa: CASSLQAGGPERPYNEQFF
d_gene: -; j_gene: TRBJ2-1; v_gene: TRBV5-6; CDR3aa: CASSLASWYNEQFF
d_gene: -; j_gene: TRBJ1-6; v_gene: TRBV7-3; CDR3aa: CASSLTGTLGEPLHF
d_gene: -; j_gene: TRBJ1-1; v_gene: TRBV29-1; CDR3aa: CSAVPRGTNTEAFF
d_gene: TRBD1; j_gene: -; v_gene: TRBV6-6; CDR3aa: CATGQGNYEQYF
d_gene: -; j_gene: TRBJ2-7; v_gene: TRBV5-6; CDR3aa: CASSSNGDSSYEQYF
d_gene: -; j_gene: TRBJ2-5; v_gene: TRBV7-2; CDR3aa: CASSSLAGRTQYF
d_gene: -; j_gene: TRBJ2-5; v_gene: TRBV5-1; CDR3aa: CASSFAGAGETQYF
d_gene: -; j_gene: TRBJ2-7; v_gene: TRBV29-1; CDR3aa: CSVEDGGGYEQYF
d_gene: -; j_gene: TRBJ1-2; v_gene: TRBV10-3; CDR3aa: CAISQGSYTF
d_gene: TRBD2; j_gene: TRBJ2-3; v_gene: TRBV20-1; CDR3aa: CSALAGGLRDTQYF